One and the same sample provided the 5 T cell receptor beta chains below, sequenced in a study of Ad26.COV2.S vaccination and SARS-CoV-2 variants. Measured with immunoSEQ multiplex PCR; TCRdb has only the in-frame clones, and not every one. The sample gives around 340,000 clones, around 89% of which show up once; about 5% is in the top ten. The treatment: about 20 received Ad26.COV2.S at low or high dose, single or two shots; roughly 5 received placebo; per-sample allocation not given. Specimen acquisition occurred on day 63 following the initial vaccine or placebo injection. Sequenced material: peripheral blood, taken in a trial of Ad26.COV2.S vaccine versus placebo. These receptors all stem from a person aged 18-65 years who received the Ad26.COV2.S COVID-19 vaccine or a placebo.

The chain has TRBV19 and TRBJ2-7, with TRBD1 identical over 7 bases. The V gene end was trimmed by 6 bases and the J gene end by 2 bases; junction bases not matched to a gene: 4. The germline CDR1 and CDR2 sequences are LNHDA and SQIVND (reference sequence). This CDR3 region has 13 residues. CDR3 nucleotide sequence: TGTGCCAGTAGCGACGGGACAGCCTACGAGCAGTACTTC. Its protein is CASSDGTAYEQYF.

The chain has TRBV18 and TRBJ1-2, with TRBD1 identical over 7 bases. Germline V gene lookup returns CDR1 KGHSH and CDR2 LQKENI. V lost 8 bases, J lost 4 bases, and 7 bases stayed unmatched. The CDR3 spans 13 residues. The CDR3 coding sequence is TGTGCCAGCGCCGAGGGACAGCCCTATGGCTACACCTTC. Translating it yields CASAEGQPYGYTF. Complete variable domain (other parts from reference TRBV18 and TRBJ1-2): NAGVMQNPRHLVRRRGQEARLRCSPMKGHSHVYWYRQLPEEGLKFMVYLQKENIIDESGMPKERFSAEFPKEGPSILRIQQVVRGDSAAYFCASAEGQPYGYTFGSGTRLTVV.

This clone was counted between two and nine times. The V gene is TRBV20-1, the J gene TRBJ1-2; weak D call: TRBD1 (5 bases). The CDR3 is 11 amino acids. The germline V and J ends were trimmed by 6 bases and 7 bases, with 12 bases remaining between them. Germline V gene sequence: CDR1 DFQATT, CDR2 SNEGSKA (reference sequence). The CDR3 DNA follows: TGCAGTGCACAGAGACAGATTGGCTACACCTTC. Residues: CSAQRQIGYTF.

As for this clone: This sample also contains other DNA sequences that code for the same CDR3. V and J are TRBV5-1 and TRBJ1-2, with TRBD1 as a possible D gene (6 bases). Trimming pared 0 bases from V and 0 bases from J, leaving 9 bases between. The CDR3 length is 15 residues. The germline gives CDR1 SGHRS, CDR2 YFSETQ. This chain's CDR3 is CASSLDRDSNYGYTF. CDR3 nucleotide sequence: TGCGCCAGCAGCTTGGACAGGGACTCTAACTATGGCTACACCTTC.

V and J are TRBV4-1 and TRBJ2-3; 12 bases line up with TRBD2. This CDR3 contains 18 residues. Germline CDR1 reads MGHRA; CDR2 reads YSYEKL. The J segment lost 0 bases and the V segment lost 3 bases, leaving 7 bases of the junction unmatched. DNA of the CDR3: TGCGCCAGCAGCCACTCTAGGACTAGCGGGATAAGCACAGATACGCAGTATTTT. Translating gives CASSHSRTSGISTDTQYF.